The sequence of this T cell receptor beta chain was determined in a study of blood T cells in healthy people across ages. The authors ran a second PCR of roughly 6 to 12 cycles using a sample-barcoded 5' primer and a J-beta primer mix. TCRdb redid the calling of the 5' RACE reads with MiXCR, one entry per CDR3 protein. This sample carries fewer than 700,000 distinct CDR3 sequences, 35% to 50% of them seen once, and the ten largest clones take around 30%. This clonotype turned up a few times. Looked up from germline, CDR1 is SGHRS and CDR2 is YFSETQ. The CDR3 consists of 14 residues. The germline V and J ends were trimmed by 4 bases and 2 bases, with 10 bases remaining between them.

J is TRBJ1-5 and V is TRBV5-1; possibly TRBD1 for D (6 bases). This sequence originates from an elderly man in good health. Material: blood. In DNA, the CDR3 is TGCGCCAGCAGCCGGGAGGGGGGCAATCAGCCCCAGCATTTT. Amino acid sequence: CASSREGGNQPQHF.